The rows below give T cell receptor beta chains drawn from one sample of a study of shared clonotypes between healthy human individuals. This table comes from immunoSEQ multiplex PCR, and its TCRdb copy is limited to in-frame clones, with some not included. The sample consists of over 300,000 clones, more than 75% of them appearing once. The sequenced material came from memory CD8+ T cells sorted from blood. The receptors come from a man aged 18 to 30 in good health. The CDR3 runs from the conserved cysteine through the conserved F or W. D genes are given only for firm matches. Not all rows give a size; the values are once, few, many and, for expanded clones, a class.

>.|TRBV28|TRBJ1-1|.
CASRNGGLGLGNTEAFF
TGTGCCAGCAGGAACGGGGGGCTAGGGCTCGGGAACACTGAAGCTTTCTTT
>.|TRBV7-2|TRBJ1-1|.
CASSLGGGTEAFF
TGTGCCAGCAGCTTAGGAGGGGGCACTGAAGCTTTCTTT
>.|TRBV5-1|TRBJ1-1|.
CASSLGQATEAFF
TGCGCCAGCAGCTTGGGACAGGCAACTGAAGCTTTCTTT
>.|TRBV4-3|TRBJ1-2|.
CASSHRETANYGYTF
TGCGCCAGCAGCCACAGAGAGACAGCCAACTATGGCTACACCTTC
>few|TRBV4-3|TRBJ2-5|TRBD2
CASSQLVLAEQETQYF
TGCGCCAGCAGCCAACTAGTTCTAGCGGAACAAGAGACCCAGTACTTC
>.|TRBV15|TRBJ2-2|.
CATQGFTGELFF
TGTGCCACCCAGGGTTTCACCGGGGAGCTGTTTTTT
>.|TRBV6-1|TRBJ1-5|.
CASSEWSGRNQPQHF
TGTGCCAGCAGTGAATGGTCGGGGCGCAATCAGCCCCAGCATTTT
>.|TRBV11-2|TRBJ1-6|.
CASSLGSGPPLHF
TGTGCCAGCAGCTTAGGGTCGGGGCCACCCCTCCACTTT
>.|TRBV4-2|TRBJ2-5|.
CASSPGLQETQYF
TGTGCCAGCAGCCCCGGACTCCAAGAGACCCAGTACTTC
>.|TRBV11-2|TRBJ2-5|.
CASSSDGDLETQYF
TGTGCCAGCAGCTCAGACGGAGACCTGGAGACCCAGTACTTC
>.|TRBV7-3|TRBJ2-5|TRBD2
CASSLTGLAGETQYF
TGTGCCAGCAGCTTAACGGGACTAGCGGGGGAGACCCAGTACTTC
>.|TRBV27|TRBJ2-1|.
CASSLLLADPSYNEQFF
TGTGCCAGCAGTTTACTTTTGGCGGACCCCTCCTACAATGAGCAGTTCTTC
>.|TRBV15|TRBJ2-2|.
CATSRGRQDPNTGELFF
TGTGCCACCAGCAGAGGTCGACAGGACCCGAACACCGGGGAGCTGTTTTTT
>.|TRBV11-2|TRBJ1-6|.
CASSSRGNNSPLHF
TGTGCCAGCAGCTCCCGGGGTAATAATTCACCCCTCCACTTT
>.|TRBV10-2|TRBJ2-3|.
CASRAPSGVIADTQYF
TGCGCCAGTAGAGCGCCTTCAGGGGTTATTGCAGATACGCAGTATTTT
>.|TRBV25-1|TRBJ1-1|.
CASSPRERDLLGTEAFF
TGTGCCAGCAGCCCCCGGGAAAGGGACCTTCTGGGAACTGAAGCTTTCTTT
>once|TRBV7-4|TRBJ2-4|.
CASSLDPGIQYF
TGTGCCAGCAGCTTAGATCCGGGAATTCAGTACTTC
>.|TRBV11-2|TRBJ2-7|TRBD1
CASSFGTAYEQYF
TGTGCCAGCAGCTTTGGGACAGCCTACGAGCAGTACTTC
>.|TRBV4-1|TRBJ1-6|.
CASSPRVSSVNSPLHF
TGCGCCAGCAGCCCTAGAGTATCCAGTGTTAATTCACCCCTCCACTTT
>once|TRBV29-1|TRBJ2-5|.
CSVEYTGMYQETQYF
TGCAGCGTTGAATACACAGGGATGTACCAAGAGACCCAGTACTTC
>once|TRBV6-5|TRBJ2-7|TRBD2
CASRSGTRGSYEQYF
TGTGCCAGCAGGTCCGGGACTAGGGGTTCCTACGAGCAGTACTTC
>.|TRBV7-6|TRBJ2-1|.
CASSLWQTNNEQFF
TGTGCCAGCAGCTTATGGCAGACGAACAATGAGCAGTTCTTC
>once|TRBV11-2|TRBJ2-1|TRBD2
CASSPGAGGAYNEQFF
TGTGCCAGCAGCCCCGGGGCGGGGGGTGCCTACAATGAGCAGTTCTTC
>.|TRBV30|TRBJ2-1|TRBD1
CAWSTGQGGNNEQFF
TGTGCCTGGAGTACGGGACAGGGAGGGAACAATGAGCAGTTCTTC
>.|TRBV2|TRBJ2-7|TRBD1
CASSERDRSSYEQYF
TGTGCCAGCAGTGAAAGGGACAGAAGCTCCTACGAGCAGTACTTC
>.|TRBV6-5|TRBJ1-1|.
CASSSLGENTEAFF
TGTGCCAGCAGTTCCTTGGGGGAGAACACTGAAGCTTTCTTT
>.|TRBV30|TRBJ2-3|TRBD2
CAWTSSGWEVGADTQYF
TGTGCCTGGACTTCTAGCGGGTGGGAAGTCGGGGCAGATACGCAGTATTTT
>.|TRBV7-9|TRBJ2-1|.
CASSLRAYSYNEQFF
TGTGCCAGCAGCTTAAGGGCCTACTCCTACAATGAGCAGTTCTTC
>.|TRBV7-9|TRBJ1-2|.
CASSPPGPVYGYTF
TGTGCCAGCAGCCCCCCGGGCCCCGTGTATGGCTACACCTTC
>.|TRBV7-9|TRBJ2-7|.
CASSLGGGLSYEQYF
TGTGCCAGCAGCTTAGGAGGGGGACTCTCCTACGAGCAGTACTTC
>.|TRBV6-1|TRBJ2-7|.
CASSLVDTYEQYF
TGTGCCAGCAGCCTAGTGGACACCTACGAGCAGTACTTC
>.|TRBV11-2|TRBJ1-2|TRBD1
CASSPQQGIGYTF
TGTGCCAGCAGCCCCCAACAGGGGATTGGCTACACCTTC
>.|TRBV5-4|TRBJ1-1|.
CASSPLREGGNTEAFF
TGTGCCAGCAGCCCGCTCCGAGAGGGCGGAAACACTGAAGCTTTCTTT
>.|TRBV6-5|TRBJ2-7|.
CASTQGYEQYF
TGTGCCAGCACTCAGGGCTACGAGCAGTACTTC
>.|TRBV29-1|TRBJ1-2|TRBD1
CSVLHPGQGRSNYGYTF
TGCAGCGTTCTCCACCCCGGACAGGGAAGGTCGAACTATGGCTACACCTTC
>.|TRBV5-6|TRBJ2-7|.
CASSLIVPYEQYF
TGTGCCAGCAGCTTGATAGTACCCTACGAGCAGTACTTC
>.|TRBV7-9|TRBJ1-1|TRBD1
CASSIDRGLTTEAFF
TGTGCCAGCAGCATCGACAGGGGGCTTACCACTGAAGCTTTCTTT
>.|TRBV11-1|TRBJ1-1|.
CASSRRTSNTEAFF
TGTGCCAGCAGCCGCCGGACCTCGAACACTGAAGCTTTCTTT
>once|TRBV4-3|TRBJ2-1|TRBD2
CASSQEASGIIGPDNEQFF
TGCGCCAGCAGCCAAGAGGCTAGCGGGATTATAGGGCCTGACAATGAGCAGTTCTTC
>many|TRBV6-1|TRBJ2-7|TRBD1
CASTKGAGHSYEQYF
TGTGCCAGCACCAAGGGGGCAGGACACTCCTACGAGCAGTACTTC
>once|TRBV10-3|TRBJ1-5|TRBD1
CAISERGQGNQPQHF
TGTGCCATCAGTGAAAGGGGGCAGGGCAATCAGCCCCAGCATTTT
>.|TRBV13|TRBJ2-3|TRBD2
CASSPAGTSGMDTQYF
TGTGCCAGCAGCCCTGCCGGGACTAGCGGGATGGATACGCAGTATTTT
>.|TRBV9|TRBJ2-7|.
CASSATPGTSYEQYF
TGTGCCAGCAGCGCGACGCCGGGGACTTCCTACGAGCAGTACTTC
>.|TRBV5-1|TRBJ1-1|.
CASSFWGTNTEAFF
TGCGCCAGCAGCTTCTGGGGGACTAACACTGAAGCTTTCTTT
>.|TRBV27|TRBJ2-1|.
CASSPTDNEQFF
TGTGCCAGCAGCCCGACGGATAATGAGCAGTTCTTC
>.|TRBV30|TRBJ1-2|.
CAWSVGWGYGYTF
TGTGCCTGGAGTGTAGGGTGGGGCTATGGCTACACCTTC
>.|TRBV7-2|TRBJ2-2|.
CASSLGPPGGELFF
TGTGCCAGCAGCTTAGGCCCTCCGGGCGGGGAGCTGTTTTTT
>.|TRBV10-1|TRBJ2-2|.
CASSEAAGELFF
TGCGCCAGCAGTGAAGCGGCCGGGGAGCTGTTTTTT
>once|TRBV19|TRBJ1-6|.
CASSPQGGYNSPLHF
TGTGCCAGTAGTCCACAGGGAGGGTATAATTCACCCCTCCACTTT
>once|TRBV6-1|TRBJ2-2|.
CASRAITGELFF
TGTGCCAGCAGGGCTATCACCGGGGAGCTGTTTTTT
>.|TRBV27|TRBJ2-3|.
CASSPIPGLFRWTDTQYF
TGTGCCAGCAGTCCAATCCCGGGACTTTTTCGGTGGACAGATACGCAGTATTTT
>.|TRBV4-1|TRBJ1-5|.
CASSQEAGIQPQHF
TGCGCCAGCAGCCAAGAGGCGGGAATTCAGCCCCAGCATTTT
>once|TRBV11-2|TRBJ2-2|TRBD1
CASRIRDSNTGELFF
TGTGCCAGCAGAATCCGGGACAGTAACACCGGGGAGCTGTTTTTT